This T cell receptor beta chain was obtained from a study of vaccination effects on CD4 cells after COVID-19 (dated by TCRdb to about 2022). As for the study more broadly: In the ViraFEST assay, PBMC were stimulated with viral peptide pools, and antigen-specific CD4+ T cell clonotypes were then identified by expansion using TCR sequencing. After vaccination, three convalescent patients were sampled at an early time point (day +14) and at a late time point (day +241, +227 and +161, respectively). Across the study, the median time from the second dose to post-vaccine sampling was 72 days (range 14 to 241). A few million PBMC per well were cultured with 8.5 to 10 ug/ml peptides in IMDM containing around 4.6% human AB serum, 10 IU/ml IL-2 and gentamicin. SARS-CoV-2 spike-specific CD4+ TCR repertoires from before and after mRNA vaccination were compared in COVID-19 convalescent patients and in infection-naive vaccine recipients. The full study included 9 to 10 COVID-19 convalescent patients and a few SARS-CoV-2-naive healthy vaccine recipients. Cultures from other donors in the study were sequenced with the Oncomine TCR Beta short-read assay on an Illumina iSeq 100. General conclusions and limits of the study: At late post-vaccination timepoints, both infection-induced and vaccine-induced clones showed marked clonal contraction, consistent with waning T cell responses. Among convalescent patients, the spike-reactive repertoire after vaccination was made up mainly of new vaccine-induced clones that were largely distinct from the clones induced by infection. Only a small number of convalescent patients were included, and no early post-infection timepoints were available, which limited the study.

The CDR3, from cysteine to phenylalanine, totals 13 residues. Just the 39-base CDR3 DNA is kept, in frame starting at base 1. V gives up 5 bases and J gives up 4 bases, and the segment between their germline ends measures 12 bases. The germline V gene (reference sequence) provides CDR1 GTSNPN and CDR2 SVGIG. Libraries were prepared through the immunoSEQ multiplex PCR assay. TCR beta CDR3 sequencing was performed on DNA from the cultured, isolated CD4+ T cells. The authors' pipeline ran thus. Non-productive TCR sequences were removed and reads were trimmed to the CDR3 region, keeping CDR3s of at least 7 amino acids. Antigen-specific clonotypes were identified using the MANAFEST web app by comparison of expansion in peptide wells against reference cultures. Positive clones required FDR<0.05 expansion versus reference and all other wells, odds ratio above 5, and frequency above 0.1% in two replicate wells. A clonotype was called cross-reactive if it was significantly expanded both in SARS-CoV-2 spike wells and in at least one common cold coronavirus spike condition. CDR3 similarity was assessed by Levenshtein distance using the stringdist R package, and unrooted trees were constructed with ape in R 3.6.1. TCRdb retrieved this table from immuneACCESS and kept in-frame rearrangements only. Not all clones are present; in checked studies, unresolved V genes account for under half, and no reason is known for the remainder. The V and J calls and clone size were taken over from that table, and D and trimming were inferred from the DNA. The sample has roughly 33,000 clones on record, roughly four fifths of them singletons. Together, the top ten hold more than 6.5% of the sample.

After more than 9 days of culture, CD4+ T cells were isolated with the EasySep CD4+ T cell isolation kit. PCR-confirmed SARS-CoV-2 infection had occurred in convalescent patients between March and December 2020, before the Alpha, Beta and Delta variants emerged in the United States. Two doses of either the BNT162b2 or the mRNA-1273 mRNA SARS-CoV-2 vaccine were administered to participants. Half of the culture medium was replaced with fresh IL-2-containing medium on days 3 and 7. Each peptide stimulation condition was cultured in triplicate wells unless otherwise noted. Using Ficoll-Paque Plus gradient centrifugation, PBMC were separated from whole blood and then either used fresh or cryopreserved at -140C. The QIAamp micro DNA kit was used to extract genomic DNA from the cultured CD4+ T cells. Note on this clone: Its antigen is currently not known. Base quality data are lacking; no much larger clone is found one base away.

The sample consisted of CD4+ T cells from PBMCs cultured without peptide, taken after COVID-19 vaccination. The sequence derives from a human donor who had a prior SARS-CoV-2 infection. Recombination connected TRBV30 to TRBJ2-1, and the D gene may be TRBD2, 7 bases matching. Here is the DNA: TGTGCCTGGGAGGGGGGGGTTTACAATGAGCAGTTCTTC. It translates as CAWEGGVYNEQFF.